The rows below give T cell receptor beta chains drawn from one sample of a study of beta chain features in type 1 diabetes. The protocol was immunoSEQ multiplex PCR, while the TCRdb copy is restricted to in-frame clones and leaves out a portion. The sample has approximately 250,000 clones; roughly 13% are singletons. The sequencing input was naive CD4+ T cells from blood. The receptors were gathered from a woman aged 40 to 49 in good health. The CDR3 runs from the conserved cysteine through the conserved F or W. The D gene is left open where the match is weak. Expanded clones are given a class, and other clones once, few, many or no size at all.

CDR3 DNA | CDR3 protein | J gene | clone size | D gene | V gene
TGTGCCAGCTCAGCACTTGAGGTGGGGCTAAGCAATCAGCCCCAGCATTTT | CASSALEVGLSNQPQHF | TRBJ1-5 | few | NA | TRBV18
TGCAGCAGGAACCAAGATACGCAGTATTTT | CSRNQDTQYF | TRBJ2-3 | NA | NA | TRBV23-1
TGTGCCAGCAGTTTTCAACAGGGGGCCACTGAAGCTTTCTTT | CASSFQQGATEAFF | TRBJ1-1 | NA | TRBD1 | TRBV6-6
TGTGCCAGCAGCGACAGGGTGGGCAATCAGCCCCAGCATTTT | CASSDRVGNQPQHF | TRBJ1-5 | NA | TRBD1 | TRBV27
TGTGCCAGCAGCCAGACAACTAGGAACACAGATACGCAGTATTTT | CASSQTTRNTDTQYF | TRBJ2-3 | NA | NA | TRBV7-2
TGCGCCAGCAGCTGGAAGGGAGGCACTGAAGCTTTCTTT | CASSWKGGTEAFF | TRBJ1-1 | few | NA | TRBV5-1
TGTGCCAGCCATCAGCGGGGTAGAGGGGGAGGAGAGCAGTACTTC | CASHQRGRGGGEQYF | TRBJ2-7 | NA | NA | TRBV6-6
TGTGCCATCAGTGAGTCGTCTAGAATGGAGACCCAGTACTTC | CAISESSRMETQYF | TRBJ2-5 | many | NA | TRBV10-3
TGTGCCAGCAGCCCCCACAGCGGGAGCTCCTACAATGAGCAGTTCTTC | CASSPHSGSSYNEQFF | TRBJ2-1 | NA | TRBD2 | TRBV5-4
TGTGCCTCCAGGGGGGCAGGAACCGGGGAGCTGTTTTTT | CASRGAGTGELFF | TRBJ2-2 | few | NA | TRBV7-7
TGTGCCAGCAGCTCTCCCCGCGGGGGCTACGAGCAGTACTTC | CASSSPRGGYEQYF | TRBJ2-7 | few | TRBD2 | TRBV11-2
TGTGCCAGCTCACCGCACAGGGCGGGCGAGCAGTACTTC | CASSPHRAGEQYF | TRBJ2-7 | NA | NA | TRBV18